A selection of T cell receptor beta chains follows, all from one sample in a study of blood T cells in healthy people across ages. TCRdb called the 5' RACE reads again in MiXCR, with one record for every CDR3 protein. The sample lists 800,000 to 950,000 distinct CDR3 sequences; 36% were seen once. The sequencing sample was made of blood. These receptors came from a man younger than 35 in good health. CDR3s include the opening cysteine and the closing phenylalanine or tryptophan. The D gene is left open where the match is weak. Expanded clones are given a class, and other clones once, few, many or no size at all.

j_call: TRBJ1-1
clone_size: few
d_call: .
v_call: TRBV6-5
cdr3_nt: TGTGCCAGCAGTAGAGATACAGGGCGTGGAGCTTTCTTT
cdr3_aa: CASSRDTGRGAFF

j_call: TRBJ2-3
clone_size: few
d_call: TRBD1
v_call: TRBV11-2
cdr3_nt: TGTGCCAGCAGCTTAGAGAACGGACAGGGCGCAGATACGCAGTATTTT
cdr3_aa: CASSLENGQGADTQYF

j_call: TRBJ2-7
clone_size: many
d_call: .
v_call: TRBV7-2
cdr3_nt: TGTGCCAGCAGCTCCAGCACCGGAAACTACGAGCAGTACTTC
cdr3_aa: CASSSSTGNYEQYF

j_call: TRBJ1-1
clone_size: .
d_call: .
v_call: TRBV7-3
cdr3_nt: TGTGCCAGCAGCTTAAACGACGGTGGTTACACTGAAGCTTTCTTT
cdr3_aa: CASSLNDGGYTEAFF

j_call: TRBJ2-1
clone_size: .
d_call: TRBD2
v_call: TRBV5-5
cdr3_nt: TGTGCCAGCCGCTTGTGGGGGACTAGTCCCAATGAGCAGTTCTTC
cdr3_aa: CASRLWGTSPNEQFF

j_call: TRBJ1-1
clone_size: .
d_call: .
v_call: TRBV4-2
cdr3_nt: TGTGCCAGCAGCCTCCGGAGGGAGGGCGGCACTGAAGCTTTCTTT
cdr3_aa: CASSLRREGGTEAFF

j_call: TRBJ2-3
clone_size: .
d_call: TRBD2
v_call: TRBV12-3/TRBV12-4
cdr3_nt: TGTGCCAGCGCCACTAGCGGGGGGGTTTTAAATACGCAGTATTTT
cdr3_aa: CASATSGGVLNTQYF

j_call: TRBJ2-1
clone_size: .
d_call: TRBD2
v_call: TRBV2
cdr3_nt: TGTGCCAGCAGGCCCGGACTAGCGGGGAACAATGAGCAGTTCTTC
cdr3_aa: CASRPGLAGNNEQFF

j_call: TRBJ2-1
clone_size: .
d_call: .
v_call: TRBV29-1
cdr3_nt: TGCAGCGCTGTACCTCTCAGGGACACCAACGGGGAGCAGTTCTTC
cdr3_aa: CSAVPLRDTNGEQFF

j_call: TRBJ1-5
clone_size: .
d_call: TRBD1
v_call: TRBV20-1
cdr3_nt: TGCAGTGCTAGAGAGGGTGGGACAGCTTATCTTCCCCAGCATTTT
cdr3_aa: CSAREGGTAYLPQHF

j_call: TRBJ2-7
clone_size: .
d_call: TRBD1
v_call: TRBV29-1
cdr3_nt: TGCAGCGTTTCGCCTGGGACAGCACCGGGTCGGAGGGAGCAGTACTTC
cdr3_aa: CSVSPGTAPGRREQYF

j_call: TRBJ2-7
clone_size: few
d_call: .
v_call: TRBV7-9
cdr3_nt: TGTGCCAGCAGCTCGAACTTGGGACCGACCTCCCACGAGCAGTACTTC
cdr3_aa: CASSSNLGPTSHEQYF

j_call: TRBJ2-5
clone_size: .
d_call: TRBD2
v_call: TRBV4-2
cdr3_nt: TGTGCCAGCAGCCAAGCACTAGCGGGGGGACGCCAAGAGACCCAGTACTTC
cdr3_aa: CASSQALAGGRQETQYF

j_call: TRBJ1-6
clone_size: .
d_call: TRBD1
v_call: TRBV5-1
cdr3_nt: TGCGCCAGCAGCCCGGGACAGGCCGCCTATAATTCACCCCTCCACTTT
cdr3_aa: CASSPGQAAYNSPLHF

j_call: TRBJ1-2
clone_size: .
d_call: .
v_call: TRBV12-3/TRBV12-4
cdr3_nt: TGTGCCAGCAGGCAAGACGGCGGAGGGAAGCAGATTCGCTATGGCTACACCTTC
cdr3_aa: CASRQDGGGKQIRYGYTF

j_call: TRBJ1-2
clone_size: once
d_call: .
v_call: TRBV5-1
cdr3_nt: TGCGCCAGCAGCCCAAGCGCCGGGAGTAGCTATGGCTACACCTTC
cdr3_aa: CASSPSAGSSYGYTF

j_call: TRBJ2-7
clone_size: .
d_call: TRBD2
v_call: TRBV12-5
cdr3_nt: TGTGCTAGTGCCTACCCGGGAGGGGAGCAGTACTTC
cdr3_aa: CASAYPGGEQYF

j_call: TRBJ2-3
clone_size: .
d_call: .
v_call: TRBV7-3
cdr3_nt: TGTGCCAGCAGCTTATGGGCAGACACAGATACGCAGTATTTT
cdr3_aa: CASSLWADTDTQYF

j_call: TRBJ1-6
clone_size: once
d_call: .
v_call: TRBV5-1
cdr3_nt: TGCGCCAGCAGCTGCGCCAGGACGAATAATTCACCCCTCCACTTT
cdr3_aa: CASSCARTNNSPLHF

j_call: TRBJ2-1
clone_size: .
d_call: TRBD2
v_call: TRBV20-1
cdr3_nt: TGCAGTGCTGCGACTAGCGGGGGGGCCGCTGAGCAGTTCTTC
cdr3_aa: CSAATSGGAAEQFF

j_call: TRBJ2-7
clone_size: few
d_call: .
v_call: TRBV7-2
cdr3_nt: TGTGCCAGCAGCTTAGGGACAGTTCTCCTACGAGGGCAGTACTTC
cdr3_aa: CASSLGTVLLRGQYF

j_call: TRBJ1-5
clone_size: few
d_call: .
v_call: TRBV5-6
cdr3_nt: TGTGCCAGCAGCTTCGGTAACCAAGCCTATCAGCCCCAGCATTTT
cdr3_aa: CASSFGNQAYQPQHF

j_call: TRBJ2-3
clone_size: many
d_call: TRBD1
v_call: TRBV5-1
cdr3_nt: TGCGCCAGCAGCTTGGCAAGGGACAGGGCCCCAGATACGCAGTATTTT
cdr3_aa: CASSLARDRAPDTQYF

j_call: TRBJ1-2
clone_size: .
d_call: .
v_call: TRBV12-3/TRBV12-4
cdr3_nt: TGTGCCAGCAGATCGACAACTAACTATGGCTACACCTTC
cdr3_aa: CASRSTTNYGYTF

j_call: TRBJ1-2
clone_size: .
d_call: TRBD1
v_call: TRBV27
cdr3_nt: TGTGCCAGCAGTTTCGCCCGGACAGGGGAGGCTGGCTACACCTTC
cdr3_aa: CASSFARTGEAGYTF

j_call: TRBJ2-7
clone_size: many
d_call: TRBD1
v_call: TRBV5-5
cdr3_nt: TGTGCCAGCAGCTTACCGACAGGGGAAGGCGAGCAGTACTTC
cdr3_aa: CASSLPTGEGEQYF

j_call: TRBJ2-5
clone_size: .
d_call: .
v_call: TRBV5-1
cdr3_nt: TGCGCCAGCAGCTTGACCGGGACACGCCAAGAGACCCAGTACTTC
cdr3_aa: CASSLTGTRQETQYF

j_call: TRBJ2-7
clone_size: many
d_call: .
v_call: TRBV6-5
cdr3_nt: TGTGCCAGCAGTCCAGGGGGGCAGGACGAGCAGTACTTC
cdr3_aa: CASSPGGQDEQYF

j_call: TRBJ2-7
clone_size: .
d_call: .
v_call: TRBV15
cdr3_nt: TGTGCCACCAGCAGGGCTGACGACGGGGAAAGCTCCTACAATGAGCAGTACTTC
cdr3_aa: CATSRADDGESSYNEQYF

j_call: TRBJ2-3
clone_size: many
d_call: TRBD1
v_call: TRBV5-1
cdr3_nt: TGCGCCAGCAGTCATACAGGGGAGTCTAGCACAGATACGCAGTATTTT
cdr3_aa: CASSHTGESSTDTQYF

j_call: TRBJ2-7
clone_size: many
d_call: TRBD1
v_call: TRBV10-3
cdr3_nt: TGTGCCATCCTTGGGACAGGATCCTACGAGCAGTACTTC
cdr3_aa: CAILGTGSYEQYF

j_call: TRBJ1-1
clone_size: .
d_call: .
v_call: TRBV5-1
cdr3_nt: TGCGCCAGCAGCTTCTCGACAGAACAGAACACTGAAGCTTTCTTT
cdr3_aa: CASSFSTEQNTEAFF

j_call: TRBJ1-5
clone_size: many
d_call: .
v_call: TRBV6-4
cdr3_nt: TGTGCCAGCAGTGACCCCCCGCAGGGTTGGTGTCAGCCCCAGCATTTT
cdr3_aa: CASSDPPQGWCQPQHF

j_call: TRBJ2-7
clone_size: .
d_call: .
v_call: TRBV15
cdr3_nt: TGTGCCACCAGCAGACGCCCGGGTCAAGTTGCCGCTGAGCAGTACTTC
cdr3_aa: CATSRRPGQVAAEQYF

j_call: TRBJ2-1
clone_size: few
d_call: .
v_call: TRBV27
cdr3_nt: TGTGCCAGCGGCCCCGGACGCCGAAACAATGAGCAGTTCTTC
cdr3_aa: CASGPGRRNNEQFF

j_call: TRBJ2-5
clone_size: few
d_call: .
v_call: TRBV20-1
cdr3_nt: TGCAGTGCTCCTGATGATGGGCGTAAAGAGACCCAGTACTTC
cdr3_aa: CSAPDDGRKETQYF

j_call: TRBJ1-6
clone_size: once
d_call: .
v_call: TRBV4-1
cdr3_nt: TGCGCCAGCAGCCAAGATTCGTCCGGGGGACGGGGTAATTCACCCCTCCACTTT
cdr3_aa: CASSQDSSGGRGNSPLHF

j_call: TRBJ1-1
clone_size: .
d_call: .
v_call: TRBV7-2
cdr3_nt: TGTGCCGGCAGCTTAGAAGGTTGGACTGAAGCTTTCTTT
cdr3_aa: CAGSLEGWTEAFF

j_call: TRBJ2-4
clone_size: many
d_call: .
v_call: TRBV20-1
cdr3_nt: TGCAGTGCTAGGTCCCAGCTTGCATCCAAAAACATTCAGTACTTC
cdr3_aa: CSARSQLASKNIQYF